Each of the 25 T cell receptor beta chains below was sequenced from the same sample in a study of blood T cell repertoires in COVID-19. TCRdb's copy holds only in-frame clones and misses some; the assay was immunoSEQ multiplex PCR. The table includes fewer than 55,000 clones, around 85% detected once. Sequencing was performed on peripheral blood. Receptors originate from a woman older than 75 with COVID-19, enrolled during active disease.

The V and J genes are TRBV7-9 and TRBJ2-2; D uncertain. Looked up from germline, CDR1 is SEHNR and CDR2 is FQNEAQ (reference sequence). The CDR3 length is 13 residues. Trimming cost V 5 bases and J 5 bases, with 9 bases left between them. The CDR3 reads CASSPGFTGELFF. The CDR3 coding sequence is TGTGCCAGCAGCCCCGGTTTTACCGGGGAGCTGTTTTTT.

This clone was counted a few times. The V gene is TRBV6-5, the J gene TRBJ1-6; D unclear. V lost 6 bases to trimming and J lost 5 bases, with 11 bases between them. This CDR3 comprises 14 residues. The germline V gene has CDR1 MNHEY and CDR2 SVGAGI. CDR3: CASRVGGDNSPLHF. The CDR3 DNA reads as TGTGCCAGCAGGGTCGGCGGGGATAATTCACCCCTCCACTTT.

The V call is TRBV25-1, the J call TRBJ2-3; 9 bases match TRBD1. The CDR3 loop spans 16 amino acids. Germline V CDR1 and CDR2: MGHDK, SYGVNS. V dropped 0 bases and J dropped 3; count of bases not matched to a gene: 4. CDR3 sequence: CASSEYGTGLTDTQYF. CDR3 nucleotides: TGTGCCAGCAGTGAATACGGGACAGGGTTGACAGATACGCAGTATTTT.

This sequence joins TRBV18 and TRBJ1-1; unclear D gene. The CDR3 contains 14 residues. Germline-derived CDR1 and CDR2 are KGHSH and LQKENI. The germline V and J ends were trimmed by 3 bases and 1 base, with 9 bases remaining between them. For the CDR3, the DNA is TGTGCCAGCTCACCCGCGGGCCCGAACACTGAAGCTTTCTTT. Translation: CASSPAGPNTEAFF.

The chain joins TRBV6-5 to TRBJ1-5; D uncertain. Deletions cut 7 bases from V and 5 bases from J, with 12 bases between. Germline CDR1 MNHEY, CDR2 SVGAGI. The CDR3 extends over 13 amino acids. CDR3 protein: CASIAGTYQPQHF. CDR3 coding DNA: TGTGCCAGCATCGCGGGAACCTATCAGCCCCAGCATTTT.

The rearrangement joins TRBV6-5 to TRBJ1-2; D remains ambiguous. The CDR3 totals 12 residues. The V end was cut by 8 bases, the J end by 1 base, with 8 bases between. CDR1 and CDR2 (germline): MNHEY, SVGAGI. CDR3 DNA: TGTGCCAGCGGAGTTTATAACTATGGCTACACCTTC. Amino acid sequence: CASGVYNYGYTF.

The chain employs TRBV2 and TRBJ1-5; D is uncertain. Germline V lookup: CDR1 SNHLY, CDR2 FYNNEI. Trimming removed 4 bases from V and 4 bases from J, with 5 bases in between. The CDR3 has 12 amino acids. CDR3 nucleotides: TGTGCCAGCAGTGGAGAAAATCAGCCCCAGCATTTT. Its protein product is CASSGENQPQHF.

The chain is built from TRBV19 and TRBJ2-3; perhaps TRBD2 as D (5 bases). Between the trimmed V and J ends, which lost 3 bases and 1 base, there was a span of 14 bases. CDR3 size: 16 residues. Looked up from germline, CDR1 is LNHDA and CDR2 is SQIVND (reference sequence). CDR3 DNA: TGTGCCAGTAGTATTGGAGGCGGAGCCGGCACAGATACGCAGTATTTT. Translating it yields CASSIGGGAGTDTQYF. Using reference TRBV19 and TRBJ2-3 for the parts outside the CDR3, the full variable domain is DGGITQSPKYLFRKEGQNVTLSCEQNLNHDAMYWYRQDPGQGLRLIYYSQIVNDFQKGDIAEGYSVSREKKESFPLTVTSAQKNPTAFYLCASSIGGGAGTDTQYFGPGTRLTVL.

In DNA form, the CDR3 reads TGTGCCAGCAGCTTAGGAGACAGGGGTCACGAGCAGTACTTC. Translating gives CASSLGDRGHEQYF. The chain carries TRBV7-3 and TRBJ2-7, with 8 bases aligning to TRBD1. Looked up from germline, CDR1 is SGHTA and CDR2 is FQGTGA. With 2 bases clipped from V and 5 bases from J, the junction kept 5 bases outside the gene matches. The CDR3 is 14 residues long.

V gene TRBV6-6 combines with J gene TRBJ1-5, with D uncertain. Per the germline V gene, CDR1 is MNHNY and CDR2 is SVGAGI (reference sequence). The germline V and J ends were trimmed by 10 bases and 2 bases, with 12 bases remaining between them. The CDR3 totals 13 residues. DNA of the CDR3: TGTGCCACGGCGGAGGGCGGCAATCAGCCCCAGCATTTT. Translated: CATAEGGNQPQHF.

The J gene is TRBJ2-7, the V gene TRBV6-2 or TRBV6-3, with 9 bases identical to TRBD2. From germline, CDR1 is MNHEY and CDR2 SVGEGT. Unmatched junction bases numbered 9, after V lost 6 bases and J lost 3 bases. The CDR3 length is 15 residues. In DNA form, the CDR3 reads TGTGCCAGCAGCCCTAGCGGGACCAACCTCTACGAGCAGTACTTC. Translation gives CASSPSGTNLYEQYF.

CDR3 sequence reads: CSASVVDTQYF. The CDR3 bases are TGCAGTGCTTCGGTAGTAGATACGCAGTATTTT. The V and J genes are TRBV20-1 and TRBJ2-3; no firm D call. V was shortened by 5 bases and J by 5 bases, with 8 bases between the two germline ends. The CDR3 is made up of 11 amino acids. CDR1 and CDR2 from the germline V gene are DFQATT and SNEGSKA (reference sequence).

The chain is built from TRBV19 and TRBJ1-1; D may be TRBD1 (5 bases). Germline assignment: CDR1 LNHDA and CDR2 SQIVND (reference sequence). This CDR3 contains 15 residues. The ends were cut back, 3 bases at V and 8 bases at J, with 19 bases in the middle. The CDR3 DNA reads as TGTGCCAGTAGTATGGGGGGTAGAGCTCGCTGGGAAGCTTTCTTT. Amino acid sequence: CASSMGGRARWEAFF. Full variable domain (missing parts from reference TRBV19 and TRBJ1-1): DGGITQSPKYLFRKEGQNVTLSCEQNLNHDAMYWYRQDPGQGLRLIYYSQIVNDFQKGDIAEGYSVSREKKESFPLTVTSAQKNPTAFYLCASSMGGRARWEAFFGQGTRLTVV.

The rearrangement joins TRBV18 to TRBJ2-7, with 13 bases that match TRBD2. The CDR3 has 15 amino acids. Germline lookup yields CDR1 KGHSH and CDR2 LQKENI. The junction had 8 bases not matched to a gene; V was cut back by 5 bases and J by 7 bases. CDR3 sequence: CASSATLTSGREQYF. CDR3 bases: TGTGCCAGCTCAGCAACCTTGACTAGCGGGAGGGAGCAGTACTTC.

V is TRBV30 and J is TRBJ1-1, with D maybe TRBD1 (5 bases). CDR1 and CDR2 (germline): GTSNPN, SVGIG (reference sequence). This CDR3 is built from 14 residues. V dropped 0 bases and J dropped 3 bases, with 11 bases sitting between them. CDR3 nucleotide sequence: TGTGCCTGGAGTGTGTTGGGGGGTTACACTGAAGCTTTCTTT. Translated: CAWSVLGGYTEAFF.

The V gene is TRBV6-1, the J gene TRBJ1-5, with TRBD1 identical over 7 bases. The V and J ends lost 2 bases and 6 bases, in that order; junction bases with no gene match: 16. Germline V gene data show CDR1 as MNHNS and CDR2 as SASEGT. The CDR3 runs 18 residues. CDR3 sequence reads: CASSELVAVTGVFQPQHF. DNA for the CDR3: TGTGCCAGCAGTGAATTAGTTGCGGTAACAGGGGTTTTTCAGCCCCAGCATTTT.

The genes are TRBV5-4 and TRBJ2-5; TRBD2 matches 9 bases. Losses at the gene ends were 0 bases for V and 5 bases for J; bases not matched to a gene: 5. Germline-derived CDR1 and CDR2 are SGHNT and YYREEE (reference sequence). The CDR3 contains 15 residues. This CDR3 is CASSLAGGRGETQYF. The CDR3, as DNA: TGTGCCAGCAGCTTGGCGGGCGGGAGGGGGGAGACCCAGTACTTC.

This clone was detected only a few times. An end of the junction differs from the germline gene, which may be a read error. This CDR3 is CASSFPAGPAVF. CDR3 in DNA: TGTGCCAGCAGTTTCCCGGCAGGGCCCGCTGTGTTC. The V call is TRBV28, the J call TRBJ2-7; D is possibly TRBD1 (5 bases). This CDR3 has 12 residues. Germline lookup yields CDR1 MDHEN and CDR2 SYDVKM.

The J gene is TRBJ2-1, the V gene TRBV13; D call uncertain. The germline V gene has CDR1 PRHDT and CDR2 FYEKMQ (reference sequence). The CDR3 runs to 15 residues. With 3 bases removed from V and 2 bases from J, the gap between germline ends came to 11 bases. CDR3 nucleotides: TGTGCCAGCAGCTTGCTCCTAGGCCCCTACAATGAGCAGTTCTTC. The encoded protein is CASSLLLGPYNEQFF.

V gene TRBV19 combines with J gene TRBJ1-1, with D uncertain. Germline values: CDR1 LNHDA, CDR2 SQIVND (reference sequence). The ends were cut back, 0 bases at V and 1 base at J, with 12 bases in the middle. There are 16 residues in the CDR3. CDR3 bases: TGTGCCAGTAGTATAGATATGACGACGGGGAACACTGAAGCTTTCTTT. This codes for CASSIDMTTGNTEAFF.

The sample holds one count of this clone. V gene TRBV11-2 combines with J gene TRBJ2-2; no clear D gene. CDR3 size: 13 residues. V gave up 3 bases and J gave up 7 bases, with 9 bases separating them. Germline values: CDR1 SGHAT, CDR2 FQNNGV. The chain's CDR3 is CASSFQPGGELFF. The CDR3 DNA sequence: TGTGCCAGCAGCTTCCAACCGGGCGGGGAGCTGTTTTTT.

The genes are TRBV3-1 (or the pseudogene TRBV3-2) and TRBJ2-7; 11 nucleotides line up with TRBD2. The CDR3 is made up of 17 amino acids. CDR1 is LGHDT, CDR2 YNNKEL, per germline (reference sequence). The junction had 8 bases not matched to a gene; V was cut back by 4 bases and J by 0 bases. CDR3 in amino acids: CASSRTSGPSSSYEQYF. CDR3 sequence (DNA): TGTGCCAGCAGCCGGACTAGCGGGCCAAGCAGCTCCTACGAGCAGTACTTC.

There are a few counts of this clone. This chain uses TRBV28 with TRBJ1-6; D is unclear. Germline CDR1 MDHEN, CDR2 SYDVKM. There are 11 residues in the CDR3. V lost 4 bases and J 10 bases, leaving 5 bases between the germline ends. The CDR3 reads CASSSSSPLHF. The CDR3 region has the DNA TGTGCCAGCAGTTCCTCCTCACCCCTCCACTTT.

DNA for the CDR3: TGTGCCAGCTCAGCCGATCGGGGGATTCAGCCCCAGCATTTT. It codes for CASSADRGIQPQHF. The genes are TRBV18 and TRBJ1-5; D perhaps matches TRBD1 (5 bases). The germline V gene has CDR1 KGHSH and CDR2 LQKENI. The V end was cut by 5 bases, the J end by 6 bases, with 14 bases between. The CDR3 is 14 amino acids. The full variable domain, in which reference TRBV18 and TRBJ1-5 provide the parts outside the CDR3, is NAGVMQNPRHLVRRRGQEARLRCSPMKGHSHVYWYRQLPEEGLKFMVYLQKENIIDESGMPKERFSAEFPKEGPSILRIQQVVRGDSAAYFCASSADRGIQPQHFGDGTRLSIL.

In its sample, this clone was seen a few times. The V and J genes are TRBV19 and TRBJ1-1; 7 bases are shared with TRBD1. The CDR3 sequence is 16 residues long. V lost 6 bases and J lost 4; bases outside the gene matches: 14. Germline loops: CDR1 LNHDA, CDR2 SQIVND (reference sequence). The CDR3 DNA sequence: TGTGCCAGTAGAACTTTACTACAGGGGACGGGCACTGAAGCTTTCTTT. This gives the protein CASRTLLQGTGTEAFF.